These 13 T cell receptor beta chains came from one sample sequenced in a study of control samples from healthy donors and cancer patients. The table came from immunoSEQ multiplex PCR; TCRdb's copy has only in-frame clones and leaves some out. The table lists some 140,000 clones, less than 90% of them singletons, with roughly 10% in the top ten. Input material: blood. Source of these receptors: a woman aged 25 to 39 in good health.

This clone appeared once. CDR3 coding DNA: TGTGCCAGCAGCTGGCGAGCGGGGCACAATGAGCAGTTCTTC. Protein: CASSWRAGHNEQFF. The chain employs TRBV7-8 and TRBJ2-1; TRBD2 agrees at 7 bases. This CDR3 region has 14 residues. Germline-derived CDR1 and CDR2 are SGHVS and FQNEAQ. The J segment lost 5 bases and the V segment lost 4 bases, leaving 5 bases of the junction unmatched.

The chain employs TRBV28 and TRBJ1-6; possibly TRBD1 for D (5 bases). The V gene's germline CDR1 is MDHEN and CDR2 SYDVKM. The germline V and J ends were trimmed by 8 bases and 10 bases, with 18 bases remaining between them. The CDR3 has 14 amino acids. The chain's CDR3 is CASGSNGWDSPLHF. CDR3 DNA sequence: TGTGCCAGCGGATCAAACGGTTGGGACTCACCCCTCCACTTT.

V and J are TRBV3-1 (or the pseudogene TRBV3-2) and TRBJ1-2; no firm D call. CDR3 length: 15 amino acids. The V gene lost 1 base and the J gene lost 8 bases, with 17 bases spanning the gap. Germline V CDR1 and CDR2: LGHDT, YNNKEL (reference sequence). The CDR3 region has the DNA TGTGCCAGCAGCCAAGGGTCCTTTGGGTTAGGAGGCTACACCTTC. Protein: CASSQGSFGLGGYTF.

This clone has a handful of counts. The chain links TRBV5-4 to TRBJ1-4; D possibly corresponds to TRBD1 (5 bases). This CDR3 is built from 14 residues. Germline V gene sequence: CDR1 SGHNT, CDR2 YYREEE (reference sequence). Trimming took 4 bases from V and 6 from J, leaving 13 bases between them. CDR3 in amino acids: CASSPRGGDEKLFF. CDR3 sequence (DNA): TGTGCCAGCAGCCCCCGCGGGGGTGATGAAAAACTGTTTTTT.

Here the CDR3 DNA reads TGTGCCAGCAGCCAAGATGCCCGGGCCTTATATGGCTACACCTTC. As protein: CASSQDARALYGYTF. This rearrangement joins TRBV3-1 (or the pseudogene TRBV3-2) to TRBJ1-2; D uncertain. Trimming pared 0 bases from V and 5 bases from J, leaving 13 bases between. Per germline, CDR1 LGHDT and CDR2 YNNKEL (reference sequence). This CDR3 has 15 amino acids.

The chain is built from TRBV30 and TRBJ1-4; D gene ambiguous. V lost 3 bases and J lost 5, with 10 bases in between. In germline, CDR1 is GTSNPN, CDR2 SVGIG (reference sequence). This CDR3 contains 13 residues. CDR3: CAWRGNRNEKLFF. DNA of the CDR3: TGTGCCTGGAGAGGAAACAGAAATGAAAAACTGTTTTTT.

Details on this clone: Within the sample, other DNA sequences also encode this same CDR3. The V call is TRBV6-5, the J call TRBJ2-5, with D tentatively TRBD2 (6 bases). Germline CDR1 MNHEY, CDR2 SVGAGI. Trimming took 0 bases from V and 4 from J, leaving 15 bases between them. The CDR3 is 16 amino acids. In DNA form, the CDR3 reads TGTGCCAGCAGTTACTCCCCACTAGCTTCCGGAGAGACCCAGTACTTC. Translation gives CASSYSPLASGETQYF.

V is TRBV5-4 and J is TRBJ2-3; D unclear. The CDR3 runs 14 residues. Germline V gives CDR1 SGHNT, CDR2 YYREEE (reference sequence). Trimming removed 0 bases from V and 0 bases from J, with 5 bases in between. The CDR3 loop is CASSLGQSTDTQYF. The CDR3 nucleotides are TGTGCCAGCAGCTTGGGACAAAGCACAGATACGCAGTATTTT.

This sequence joins TRBV6-1 and TRBJ1-1; TRBD1 might be the D (5 bases). Deletions cut 2 bases from V and 1 base from J, with 20 bases between. CDR1 is MNHNS, CDR2 SASEGT, per germline. The CDR3 spans 18 residues. CDR3 coding DNA: TGTGCCAGCAGTGAAAGGGGCCCCTATTCCGGATCGAACACTGAAGCTTTCTTT. Protein sequence: CASSERGPYSGSNTEAFF.

The chain carries TRBV15 and TRBJ1-1; tentative D call: TRBD1 (6 bases). Trimming took off 1 base at V and 2 bases at J, with 11 bases between the two ends. Germline values: CDR1 LNHNV, CDR2 YYDKDF (reference sequence). The CDR3 contains 15 residues. The CDR3 loop reads CATSRGGGLNTEAFF. The CDR3 DNA reads TGTGCCACCAGCAGAGGCGGGGGGCTAAACACTGAAGCTTTCTTT.

The gene calls are TRBV10-2 and TRBJ2-7; the match to TRBD1 covers 8 bases. V was clipped by 3 bases and J by 2 bases; unmatched bases: 9. CDR1 and CDR2 (germline): WSHSY, SAAADI. The CDR3 covers 16 residues. The CDR3 sequence is CASSETETGVTYEQYF. CDR3 DNA: TGCGCCAGCAGTGAAACCGAGACAGGGGTAACCTACGAGCAGTACTTC.

This rearrangement joins TRBV30 to TRBJ1-4, with TRBD1 as a possible D gene (5 bases). CDR1 and CDR2 from the germline V gene are GTSNPN and SVGIG (reference sequence). CDR3 length equals 15 residues. V was shortened by 3 bases and J by 0 bases, with 11 bases between the two germline ends. The CDR3 bases are TGTGCCTGGAGCCGGGACTTTGCAACTAATGAAAAACTGTTTTTT. It translates to CAWSRDFATNEKLFF.

The chain combines TRBV9 with TRBJ1-2; 7 bases line up with TRBD1. The germline V gene encodes CDR1 SGDLS and CDR2 YYNGEE. This CDR3 is built from 16 residues. V was pared by 0 bases and J by 4 bases, with 9 bases of the junction left unmatched. The CDR3 DNA sequence: TGTGCCAGCAGCGTAGCTTTGGGACAGAGCGGCTATGGCTACACCTTC. Its protein is CASSVALGQSGYGYTF.